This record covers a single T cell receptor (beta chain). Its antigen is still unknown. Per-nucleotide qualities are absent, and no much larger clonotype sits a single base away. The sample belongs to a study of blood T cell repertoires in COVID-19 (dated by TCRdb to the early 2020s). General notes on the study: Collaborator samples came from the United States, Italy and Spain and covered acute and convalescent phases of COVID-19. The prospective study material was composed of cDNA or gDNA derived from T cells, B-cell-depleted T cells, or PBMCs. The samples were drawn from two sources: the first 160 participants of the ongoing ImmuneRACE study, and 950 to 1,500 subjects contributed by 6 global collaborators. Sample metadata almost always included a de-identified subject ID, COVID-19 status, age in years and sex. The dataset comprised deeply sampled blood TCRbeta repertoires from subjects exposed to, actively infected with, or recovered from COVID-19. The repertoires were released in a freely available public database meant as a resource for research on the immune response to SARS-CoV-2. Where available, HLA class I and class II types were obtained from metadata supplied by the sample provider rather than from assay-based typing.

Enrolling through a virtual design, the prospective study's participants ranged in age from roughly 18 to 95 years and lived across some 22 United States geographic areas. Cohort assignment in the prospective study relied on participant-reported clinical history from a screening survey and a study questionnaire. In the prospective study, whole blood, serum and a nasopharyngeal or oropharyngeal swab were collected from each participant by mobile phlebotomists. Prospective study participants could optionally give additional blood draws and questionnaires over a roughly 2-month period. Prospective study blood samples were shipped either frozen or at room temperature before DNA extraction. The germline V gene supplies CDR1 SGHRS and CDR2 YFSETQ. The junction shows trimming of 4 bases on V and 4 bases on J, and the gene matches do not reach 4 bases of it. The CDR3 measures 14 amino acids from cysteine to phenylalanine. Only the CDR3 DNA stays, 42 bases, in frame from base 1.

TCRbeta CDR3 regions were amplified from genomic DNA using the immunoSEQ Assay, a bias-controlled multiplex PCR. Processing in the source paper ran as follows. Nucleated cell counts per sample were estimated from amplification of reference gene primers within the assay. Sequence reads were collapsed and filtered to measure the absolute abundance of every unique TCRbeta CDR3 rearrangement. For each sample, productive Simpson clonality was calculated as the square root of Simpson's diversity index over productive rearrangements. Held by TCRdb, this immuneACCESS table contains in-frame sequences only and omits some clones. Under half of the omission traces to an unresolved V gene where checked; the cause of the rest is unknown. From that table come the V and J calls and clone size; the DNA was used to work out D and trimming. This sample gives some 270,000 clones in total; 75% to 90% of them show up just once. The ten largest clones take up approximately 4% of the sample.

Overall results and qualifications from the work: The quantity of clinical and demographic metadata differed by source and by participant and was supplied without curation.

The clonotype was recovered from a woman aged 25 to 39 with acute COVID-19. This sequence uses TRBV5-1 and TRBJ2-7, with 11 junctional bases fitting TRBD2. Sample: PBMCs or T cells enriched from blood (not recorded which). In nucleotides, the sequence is TGCGCCAGCAGCGCGACTAGCGGGAATTACGAGCAGTACTTC. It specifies CASSATSGNYEQYF.